This TCR beta chain was recorded in a study of shared clonotypes between healthy human individuals. General study findings and limits: Tissues were not sampled, only blood, and their repertoires likely differ.

CDR1 and CDR2 from the germline V gene are SNHLY and FYNNEI. The V segment lost 2 bases and the J segment 4 bases; nucleotides outside the gene matches: 3. This CDR3 is built from 15 residues. A note on this clone: Its antigen is as yet unknown.

Sequencing used immunoSEQ multiplex PCR; TCRdb keeps in-frame clones, though not all of them. Here the sample spans under 2.5 million clones, less than 95% being singletons. The sequencing sample was made of naive CD4+ T cells from PBMCs. Subset: CD45RA+ positively selected. This receptor was obtained from a man aged 18 to 35 in good health. Some clones in this sample may be carry-over from other donors' samples. The gene calls are TRBV2 and TRBJ2-1; 9 bases are a match to TRBD2. The CDR3 nucleotides are TGTGCCAGCAGTGAACGCGGGAGGGATTACAATGAGCAGTTCTTC. It translates to CASSERGRDYNEQFF.